The next 9 T cell receptor beta chains were all read from a single sample in a study of cytomegalovirus exposure and HLA in healthy donors. The PCR was carried out with 60 Vbeta primers and 13 Jbeta primers. The data were produced by immunoSEQ multiplex PCR, yet TCRdb's version contains in-frame clones alone and is incomplete. Of 180,000 or so clones in the sample, about 9% are singletons; the top ten hold approximately 1.3%. Material for sequencing was PBMCs. All receptors come from a woman aged 25 to 39 in good health and CMV-seropositive.

The gene calls are TRBV7-2 and TRBJ2-2; 9 bases agree with TRBD1. Losses at the gene ends were 3 bases for V and 7 bases for J; bases not matched to a gene: 6. Germline V gene data show CDR1 as SGHTA and CDR2 as FQGNSA. The CDR3 spans 15 residues. CDR3 sequence: CASSFWDREYGELFF. The CDR3 DNA is TGTGCCAGCAGCTTCTGGGACAGGGAATACGGGGAGCTGTTTTTT.

This clone has just a few counts. CDR3 region: CASSAVTQGGEAFF. CDR3 coding DNA: TGTGCCAGCAGCGCAGTTACCCAGGGGGGCGAAGCTTTCTTT. V and J are TRBV11-2 and TRBJ1-1; TRBD1 matches at 7 bases. Germline CDR1 SGHAT, CDR2 FQNNGV. The CDR3 covers 14 residues. Trimming took 5 bases from V and 8 from J; bases not matched to a gene: 11.

The table lists this clone with a few counts. V usage is TRBV19 and J usage is TRBJ2-7; TRBD2 might be the D (9 bases). V was shortened by 2 bases and J by 2 bases, with 25 bases between the two germline ends. Per the germline V gene, CDR1 is LNHDA and CDR2 is SQIVND (reference sequence). The CDR3 contains 19 residues. The CDR3 DNA sequence: TGTGCCAGTAGTATAATGTTCAGGGGGCGGCTAGCGGGAACCTACGAGCAGTACTTC. Amino acids: CASSIMFRGRLAGTYEQYF.

This clone has only one observation. V usage is TRBV5-4 and J usage is TRBJ2-7; 8 bases line up with TRBD1. The CDR3 consists of 15 residues. In germline, CDR1 is SGHNT, CDR2 YYREEE (reference sequence). After removal of 4 bases from V and 5 bases from J, the junction contained 11 bases not matched to a gene. The chain's CDR3 is CASSPYFVQGDEQYF. Here the CDR3 DNA reads TGTGCCAGCAGCCCTTACTTTGTACAGGGGGACGAGCAGTACTTC. The whole variable domain, remainder taken from reference TRBV5-4 and TRBJ2-7, is ETGVTQSPTHLIKTRGQQVTLRCSSQSGHNTVSWYQQALGQGPQFIFQYYREEENGRGNFPPRFSGLQFPNYSSELNVNALELDDSALYLCASSPYFVQGDEQYFGPGTRLTVT.

This clone was found a few times. This CDR3 is also generated by other DNA sequences in the sample. The chain employs TRBV9 and TRBJ2-3; 8 bases line up with TRBD1. This CDR3 contains 15 residues. V trimming: 0 bases; J trimming: 5 bases; junction bases outside the gene matches: 5. The germline V gene encodes CDR1 SGDLS and CDR2 YYNGEE. As DNA, the CDR3 is TGTGCCAGCAGCGTAGTCCAGGGGGCAGGAGATACGCAGTATTTT. This encodes CASSVVQGAGDTQYF.

The chain links TRBV2 to TRBJ2-7; TRBD1 matches 7 bases. Germline CDR1 is SNHLY and CDR2 is FYNNEI. The CDR3 has 13 amino acids. V shed 5 bases and J 4 bases; nucleotides not matched to a gene: 5. CDR3 bases: TGTGCCAGCAGTTACGGCAGGGGGTACGAGCAGTACTTC. Its translation: CASSYGRGYEQYF.

This clone showed up just a few times. The CDR3 coding sequence is TGTGCCTGGAGGGGACAGGGAAACTACTATGGCTACACCTTC. This encodes CAWRGQGNYYGYTF. The gene calls are TRBV30 and TRBJ1-2; 9 bases fit TRBD1. V trimming: 3 bases; J trimming: 3 bases; junction bases outside the gene matches: 5. This CDR3 is 14 amino acids long. Per the germline V gene, CDR1 is GTSNPN and CDR2 is SVGIG (reference sequence).

The CDR3: CASSLEDRGKPYEQYF. DNA for the CDR3: TGTGCCAGCAGCTTAGAGGACAGGGGAAAACCCTACGAGCAGTACTTC. V gene TRBV7-9 combines with J gene TRBJ2-7, with TRBD1 matching over 9 bases. The CDR3 loop spans 16 amino acids. Germline values: CDR1 SEHNR, CDR2 FQNEAQ (reference sequence). J lost 2 bases, V lost 1 base, and 6 bases had no gene match.

This clone was observed a handful of times. This rearrangement joins TRBV2 to TRBJ2-1; 7 bases agree with TRBD1. The CDR3 consists of 14 residues. The V gene end was trimmed by 3 bases and the J gene end by 8 bases; junction bases not matched to a gene: 7. The germline gives CDR1 SNHLY, CDR2 FYNNEI. CDR3 DNA: TGTGCCAGCAGTGAGTTTCTAGGGGGCGATGAGCAGTTCTTC. Amino acids: CASSEFLGGDEQFF.